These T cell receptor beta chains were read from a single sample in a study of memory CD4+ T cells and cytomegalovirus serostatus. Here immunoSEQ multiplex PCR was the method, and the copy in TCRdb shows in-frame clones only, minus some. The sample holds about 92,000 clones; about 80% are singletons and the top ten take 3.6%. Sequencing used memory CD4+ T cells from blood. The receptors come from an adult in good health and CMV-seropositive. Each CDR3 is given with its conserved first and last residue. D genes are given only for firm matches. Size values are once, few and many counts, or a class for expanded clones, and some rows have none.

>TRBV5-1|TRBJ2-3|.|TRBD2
CASSPSWSSGTTDTQYF
TGCGCCAGCAGCCCCTCGTGGTCTAGCGGGACCACAGATACGCAGTATTTT
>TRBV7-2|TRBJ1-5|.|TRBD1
CASSPDREGVQVNQPQHF
TGTGCCAGCAGCCCGGACAGGGAAGGGGTTCAGGTCAATCAGCCCCAGCATTTT
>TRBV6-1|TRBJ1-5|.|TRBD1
CASSEDRRNQPQHF
TGTGCCAGCAGTGAGGACAGGAGGAATCAGCCCCAGCATTTT
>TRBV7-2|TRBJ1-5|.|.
CASSFDRDQPQHF
TGTGCCAGCAGCTTCGACAGAGATCAGCCCCAGCATTTT
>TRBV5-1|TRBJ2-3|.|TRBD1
CASSRGQGGIPDTQYF
TGCGCCAGCAGCCGAGGACAGGGCGGGATCCCAGATACGCAGTATTTT
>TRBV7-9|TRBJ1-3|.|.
CASSSLWGSSGNTIYF
TGTGCCAGCAGCTCCCTGTGGGGTTCCTCTGGAAACACCATATATTTT
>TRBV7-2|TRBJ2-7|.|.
CASSRQGGSLISSYEQYF
TGTGCCAGCAGCCGCCAGGGGGGGAGTTTGATCTCCTCCTACGAGCAGTACTTC
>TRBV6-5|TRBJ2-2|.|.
CASSYHDGAELFF
TGTGCCAGCAGTTACCACGACGGCGCGGAGCTGTTTTTT
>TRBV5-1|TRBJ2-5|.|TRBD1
CASSLAGQGNQETQYF
TGCGCCAGCAGCTTGGCCGGACAGGGGAACCAAGAGACCCAGTACTTC
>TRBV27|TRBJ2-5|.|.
CASSLGNSLETQYF
TGTGCCAGCAGTTTGGGGAACTCGTTAGAGACCCAGTACTTC
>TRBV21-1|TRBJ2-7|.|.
CASSKRTSGWGAYYEQYF
TGTGCCAGCAGCAAAAGGACTTCAGGGTGGGGGGCTTACTACGAGCAGTACTTC
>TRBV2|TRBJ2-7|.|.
CASIFWRPGPYSYEQYF
TGTGCCAGCATTTTTTGGCGCCCGGGGCCTTACTCCTACGAGCAGTACTTC
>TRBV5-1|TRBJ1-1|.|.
CASSLDRFTEAFF
TGCGCCAGCAGCCTGGACAGATTCACTGAAGCTTTCTTT
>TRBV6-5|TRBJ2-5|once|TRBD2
CASSRVAGVSETQYF
TGTGCCAGCAGTAGGGTAGCGGGAGTTTCGGAGACCCAGTACTTC
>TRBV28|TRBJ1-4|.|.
CASSPPQAQGGEKLFF
TGTGCCAGCAGCCCTCCACAGGCGCAAGGGGGTGAAAAACTGTTTTTT
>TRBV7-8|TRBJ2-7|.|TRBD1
CASSLTGTGPTYEQYF
TGTGCCAGCAGCCTAACCGGGACAGGCCCTACCTACGAGCAGTACTTC
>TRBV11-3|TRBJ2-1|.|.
CASSLVPYNEQFF
TGTGCCAGCAGCTTAGTCCCCTACAATGAGCAGTTCTTC
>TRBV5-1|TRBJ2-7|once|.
CASSLQGPHEQYF
TGCGCCAGCAGCTTGCAGGGTCCCCACGAGCAGTACTTC
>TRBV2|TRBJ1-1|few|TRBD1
CASSVQGRTVTEAFF
TGTGCCAGCAGCGTACAGGGGCGGACCGTCACTGAAGCTTTCTTT
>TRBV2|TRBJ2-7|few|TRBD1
CASSGRTAGGNEQYF
TGTGCCAGCAGCGGACGAACGGCAGGGGGTAACGAGCAGTACTTC
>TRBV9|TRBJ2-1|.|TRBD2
CASSVESSGMSSYNEQFF
TGTGCCAGCAGCGTAGAATCTAGCGGGATGAGCTCCTACAATGAGCAGTTCTTC
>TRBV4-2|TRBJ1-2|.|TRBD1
CASSQGSDRNYGYTF
TGTGCCAGCAGCCAAGGATCGGACAGGAACTATGGCTACACCTTC
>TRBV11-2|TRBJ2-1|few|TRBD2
CASSSLAGFYNEQFF
TGTGCCAGCAGCTCTCTAGCGGGATTCTACAATGAGCAGTTCTTC
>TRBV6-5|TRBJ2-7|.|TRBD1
CASSFRTGVNEQYF
TGTGCCAGCAGTTTCCGGACAGGGGTTAACGAGCAGTACTTC
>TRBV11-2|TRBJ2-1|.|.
CASSLATDKYNEQFF
TGTGCCAGCAGCTTAGCTACAGATAAATACAATGAGCAGTTCTTC